The sequence of this T cell receptor (beta chain) was determined in a study of cytomegalovirus exposure and HLA in healthy donors (dated by TCRdb to 2015 to 2018). Regarding the research as a whole: An earlier analysis of some 600 of the donors reported about 260 Gb of sequence data and about 120 million unique TCR beta sequences obtained from 180 million or so T cells. Because of strong linkage in the cohort, roughly five DR-DQ haplotypes were treated as single units for association and clustering. An earlier analysis of 587 of the donors used high-throughput TCR beta sequencing to judge whether each TCR beta V gene segment behaved as functional or pseudogenic. Alongside the repertoire data, information on donor age, sex, ethnicity and CMV serostatus was compiled. On average, 235,054 unique TCR beta nucleotide sequences were sequenced per donor among some 420 genotyped donors of the cohort, with roughly 18% of those sequences being non-productive. The study profiled the T cell repertoires of 500 to 800 subjects by immunosequencing and related them to cytomegalovirus serostatus. HLA typing included class I and class II loci at four-digit resolution. In addition to the first cohort of 500 to 850 subjects, a separate validation cohort of 100 to 150 different subjects was used. A later genetic analysis used genome-wide SNP genotypes for about three fifths of the 666 donors, treating that subset as a discovery cohort. The later analysis used no new phenotypic data to find candidate immune exposures, relying instead on TCR beta sequences and their occurrence across donors. Every repertoire in the discovery cohort had been generated on one and the same sequencing platform. The study was designed to test whether signatures of past pathogen exposure could be identified by cataloging public T cell receptors. The number of donors typed differed by locus, with about 629-630 for A, B, C, DRB1 and DQB1, more than 500 for DQA1, 600 to 610 for DPA1, and some 440 for DPB1. An early release covering approximately 600 HLA-typed donors comprised approximately 290 gigabases of sequencing data and roughly 86 million unique TCR sequences. The study combined high-throughput TCR immunosequencing, statistical association of individual TCRs with disease status, and machine learning to predict cytomegalovirus infection status. Among the roughly 390 genotyped donors, more than 70% belonged to the genetic ancestry cluster associated with self-reported Caucasian donors. To study patterns of TCR occurrence, a later analysis re-analyzed previously published TCR beta repertoires from 650 to 750 donors and added high-resolution HLA genotyping.

Paper-wide results and their limitations: A later genetic analysis reported fewer N-insertions in productive TCRs among donors in an Asian-associated ancestry cluster than the 666-donor mean. CMV serostatus was the only immune exposure information available for the cohort. When HLA alleles, especially DR and DQ, strongly co-occurred, attributing TCR associations to individual alleles was difficult. Correlated functional status among segregating V segments might be attributable to linkage disequilibrium, but an unknown experimental factor could not be ruled out. In an earlier analysis of 450 to 750 of the donors, most TCR beta V segments appeared in productive rearrangements about 87% or about 30% of the time, broadly matching IMGT annotations. The classifier was reported to diagnose cytomegalovirus status with high specificity and sensitivity in both the original and validation cohorts. The sequencing pipeline was judged likely to have produced a cluster of highly shared sequence variants as a technical artifact. In a later analysis, several top co-occurrence clusters were reported to appear linked to parvovirus B19, influenza, CMV and Epstein-Barr virus. Across donors, most TCR sequences were observed very rarely, whereas some public TCRs were present in many individuals. According to the authors, the approach could potentially be generalized to other disease states and immunological phenotypes. HLA typing was unavailable for some donors at each locus, so association tests used only the typed subset. In a later analysis, TCR association rates were found to vary across HLA loci, with the most associated TCRs seen for DRB1 alleles and the fewest for HLA-C alleles. Specific HLA alleles were associated with 18,000 or so TCR beta sequences at a false discovery rate of 0.05 in a later analysis. In a later genetic analysis, a missense DCLRE1C variant was associated with V-gene and J-gene trimming of TCR beta chains, and the association was replicated in an independent cohort. In a later analysis, HLA-associated TCR beta chains were found to be more clonally expanded and to have lower generation probabilities than equally common non-associated chains. The presence/absence analyses assumed that sequencing depth was roughly uniform across donors, and that assumption may not be true. A further reported finding was that TCR beta sequences accurately predicted the HLA-A and HLA-B alleles for most subjects in the first cohort. Most CMV-associated TCR beta chains appeared to be HLA-restricted in a later analysis, and the HLA associations seemed to be driven largely by CMV exposure. Only TCR beta chains were sequenced in this cohort, and the absence of alpha or paired-chain data limited detectable features. Some IMGT-functional V segments, including TRBV6-2 and TRBV6-3, could not be distinguished by the 87-base-pair reads and were therefore excluded. About 17 rarely observed V segments, including chromosome 9 orphons, were excluded from the earlier analysis of about 600 of the donors because counts were too low. A few of the identified cytomegalovirus-associated TCR beta chains were confirmed in vitro to be specific for cytomegalovirus antigens. A total of 150 or so TCR beta chains were listed by the study as associated with cytomegalovirus.

The sample holds a few counts of this clone. Its antigen remains unidentified. Base qualities are not provided; no much larger clone lies one nucleotide away. The cohort comprised fewer than 750 healthy bone marrow donors. At the time of sampling, all cohort members were nominally healthy, though unrecorded immune exposures were likely present. The donor tested CMV seronegative, placing the donor among the 350 or so seronegative members of the cohort. A peripheral blood sample was collected from each donor, and TCR beta sequencing was performed on peripheral blood mononuclear cells. The Qiagen DNeasy Blood Extraction Kit was used to extract genomic DNA from the blood cell samples. Libraries were prepared through the immunoSEQ multiplex PCR assay. For the multiplex PCR, a mixture combining 60 forward primers for TCR Vbeta segments and 13 reverse primers for TCR Jbeta segments was used. A multiplex PCR assay on genomic DNA amplified the CDR3 region of rearranged TCR beta genes. Amplified TCR beta libraries were sequenced as 87-base-pair reads on the Illumina HiSeq System. The study's processing was this. Across the 600 to 700 repertoires, a later analysis counted 75 million to 90 million unique TCR beta chains, roughly 11 million of which were shared by at least two donors. Raw reads were error-corrected and collapsed into unique sequences with a nearest-neighbor algorithm that merged closely related sequences to remove PCR and sequencing errors. CDR3 sequences were aligned to IMGT reference sequences to assign V, D and J gene segments. For a sequence to be retained, at least a six-nucleotide match to both a V gene segment and a J gene segment was required. A rearrangement counted as productive if the CDR3 had no stop codons and remained in frame with V and J, and every other rearrangement counted as non-productive. Following IMGT convention, CDR3 was defined as the stretch from the second conserved V-encoded cysteine up to the conserved J-encoded phenylalanine. Sequences without an unambiguous match to a single V gene segment were excluded from the earlier analysis of 450 to 650 of the donors. An earlier analysis of fewer than 750 of the donors called V segments functional above 56.7% productive rearrangements and segregating when the between-donor standard deviation exceeded 5%. A statistical classification framework was developed to diagnose cytomegalovirus status using the catalog of TCR beta chain sequences. In a later analysis, V and J genes were assigned by comparing TCR nucleotide sequences against IMGT/GENE-DB human TR gene sequences. Using the TCRdist pipeline, a later analysis assigned CDR3 sequences along with most-parsimonious VDJ recombination scenarios. A later analysis defined each TCR beta chain by its CDR3 amino acid sequence plus V-gene family, and excluded reads lacking a unique V-gene family. A later analysis removed several hundred highly shared, low-generation-probability nucleotide sequences to deal with suspected cross-contamination and a sequencing artifact. A later analysis calculated a clonal expansion index for each public chain from normalized within-repertoire ranks of inferred template counts. Generation probabilities in a later analysis came from a VDJ recombination model fitted to out-of-frame rearrangements, and those results were checked against IGoR. In a later analysis, TCR-TCR, TCR-HLA and TCR-CMV co-occurrence was scored with hypergeometric tests, and a repertoire-size bias correction was applied to TCR pairs. False discovery rates were estimated in a later analysis by permuting HLA or CMV assignments 20 times. In a later analysis, co-occurring TCRs were grouped with DBSCAN, and TCRdist sequence similarity was added when clustering was performed within HLA-allele-positive subsets. Repertoires with fewer than 30,000 or more than 120,000 public chains, plus five repertoires with anomalous nucleotide sharing, were excluded from co-occurrence clustering. TCRdb took this table from immuneACCESS and kept in-frame rearrangements with V and J called. Such tables lack part of the clones; where checked against another copy, unresolved V genes explain under half of the gap, and the rest is unexplained. V and J calls and clone size come straight from that table; D and trimming were deduced from the DNA. The sample contains about 120,000 clones, 70% to 80% of them found a single time. In total, the top ten clones hold about 2.5% of the sample.

CDR1 and CDR2, per the germline V gene, are SGDLS and YYNGEE. The CDR3 starts with the cysteine, ends with the phenylalanine, and has 17 residues. Of all the DNA, just the CDR3 is kept, 51 bases in frame from base 1. V and J lose 3 bases and 5 bases, and a span of 24 bases separates them. The chain joins TRBV9 to TRBJ2-7, with TRBD2 as a weak D call on 6 bases. The specimen sequenced was PBMCs. The origin of this receptor is a female donor in good health and CMV-seronegative. The DNA is as follows: TGTGCCAGCAGCGCCGACAGCGGGCCCCGTGTTCAGCACGAGCAGTACTTC. It translates to CASSADSGPRVQHEQYF.